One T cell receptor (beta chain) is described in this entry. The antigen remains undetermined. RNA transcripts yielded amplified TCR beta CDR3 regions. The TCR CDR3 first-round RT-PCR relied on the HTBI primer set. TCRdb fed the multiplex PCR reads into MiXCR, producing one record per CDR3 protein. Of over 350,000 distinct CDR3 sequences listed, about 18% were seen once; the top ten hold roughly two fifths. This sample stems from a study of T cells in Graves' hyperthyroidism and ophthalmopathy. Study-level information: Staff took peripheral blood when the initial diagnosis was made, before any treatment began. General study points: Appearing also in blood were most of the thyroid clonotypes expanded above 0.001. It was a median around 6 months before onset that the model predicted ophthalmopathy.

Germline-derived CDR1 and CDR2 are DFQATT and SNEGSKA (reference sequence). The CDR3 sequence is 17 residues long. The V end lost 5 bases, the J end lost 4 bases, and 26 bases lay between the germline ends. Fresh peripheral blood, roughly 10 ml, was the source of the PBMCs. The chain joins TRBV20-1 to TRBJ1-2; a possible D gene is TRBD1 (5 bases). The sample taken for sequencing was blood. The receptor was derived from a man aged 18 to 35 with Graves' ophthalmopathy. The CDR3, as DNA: TGCAGTGCTGGACCGTCTGGGGCCTGGGCGGTAATCTATGGCTACACCTTC. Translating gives CSAGPSGAWAVIYGYTF.